The 9 T cell receptor beta chains below come from one sample, sequenced in a study of control samples from healthy donors and cancer patients. Some clones are missing from TCRdb's copy, which holds only in-frame ones; the method was immunoSEQ multiplex PCR. The table includes roughly 400,000 clones, 90% detected once. The sample taken for sequencing was PBMCs. The receptors come from a man in his forties or fifties with head and neck cancer.

The genes are TRBV6-5 and TRBJ1-1; D remains ambiguous. The CDR3 has 14 residues. CDR1 and CDR2 (germline): MNHEY, SVGAGI. Trimming left V 6 bases short and J 2 bases short, with 13 bases between. CDR3 region: CASSREPVNTEAFF. CDR3 DNA: TGTGCCAGCAGCCGCGAACCCGTTAACACTGAAGCTTTCTTT.

The genes are TRBV19 and TRBJ1-1, with TRBD1 identical over 12 bases. Germline V gene data show CDR1 as LNHDA and CDR2 as SQIVND (reference sequence). Germline trimming cut 8 bases from V and 5 bases from J; bases unmatched to any gene: 15. The CDR3 covers 17 residues. The CDR3 reads CASPPLPGQGAWTEAFF. The CDR3, as DNA: TGTGCCAGTCCTCCCCTACCGGGACAGGGGGCTTGGACTGAAGCTTTCTTT.

This chain links TRBV19 with TRBJ1-1; 7 nucleotides line up with TRBD1. Per the germline V gene, CDR1 is LNHDA and CDR2 is SQIVND (reference sequence). The trim removed 6 bases at V and 4 bases at J, leaving 14 bases unmatched. The CDR3 spans 16 residues. Written as DNA, the CDR3 is TGTGCCAGTAGGACTACATACGTGGCAGGGGGCACTGAAGCTTTCTTT. It specifies CASRTTYVAGGTEAFF.

J is TRBJ1-5 and V is TRBV7-8; D is unresolved. The CDR3 has 13 residues. The V and J ends lost 2 bases and 4 bases respectively, with 6 bases between them. Germline V lookup: CDR1 SGHVS, CDR2 FQNEAQ. The CDR3 DNA reads TGTGCCAGCAGCTTACGACGGAATCAGCCCCAGCATTTT. It codes for CASSLRRNQPQHF.

The chain combines TRBV7-9 with TRBJ1-1, with a tentative D call TRBD1 (6 bases). CDR3 size: 14 residues. Trimming removed 5 bases at V and 1 base at J, with 11 bases between. Germline-derived CDR1 and CDR2 are SEHNR and FQNEAQ (reference sequence). CDR3 sequence reads: CASSPPRGNTEAFF. DNA for the CDR3: TGTGCCAGCAGCCCGCCCAGGGGGAACACTGAAGCTTTCTTT.

This clone occurred once. J is TRBJ1-1 and V is TRBV12-2; the table gives TRBD1 as D, unverified against the DNA. TRBV12-2 corresponds to a pseudogene. CDR3 length equals 16 residues. CDR3 in amino acids: CASRLAGGQRRTEAFF. CDR3 DNA: TGTGCAAGTCGCTTAGCAGGAGGACAGCGTCGTACTGAAGCTTTCTTT.

This chain connects TRBV2 to TRBJ1-2; D unclear. CDR1 and CDR2 from the germline V gene are SNHLY and FYNNEI. The CDR3 totals 11 residues. V was clipped by 2 bases and J by 9 bases, with 7 bases between them. CDR3 nucleotide sequence: TGTGCCAGCAGTGAAACTCGCCGCTACACCTTC. Protein product: CASSETRRYTF.

The rearrangement links TRBV5-4 to TRBJ2-7; D not certain. The CDR3 runs to 15 residues. Germline CDR1 is SGHNT and CDR2 is YYREEE (reference sequence). With 2 bases removed from V and 2 bases from J, the gap between germline ends came to 14 bases. The DNA for the CDR3 is TGTGCCAGCAGCTTTCCAGGTACTCCTGCCTACGAGCAGTACTTC. Translation: CASSFPGTPAYEQYF.

This clone turned up a few times. The DNA for the CDR3 is TGCGCCAGCAGTTTCACGACAGGGGACACCGGGGAGCTGTTTTTT. Encoded protein: CASSFTTGDTGELFF. This chain links TRBV5-1 with TRBJ2-2, with TRBD1 identical over 8 bases. Trimming removed 5 bases from V and 3 bases from J; junction bases left unmatched: 6. CDR1 and CDR2 (germline): SGHRS, YFSETQ. The CDR3 runs 15 residues.